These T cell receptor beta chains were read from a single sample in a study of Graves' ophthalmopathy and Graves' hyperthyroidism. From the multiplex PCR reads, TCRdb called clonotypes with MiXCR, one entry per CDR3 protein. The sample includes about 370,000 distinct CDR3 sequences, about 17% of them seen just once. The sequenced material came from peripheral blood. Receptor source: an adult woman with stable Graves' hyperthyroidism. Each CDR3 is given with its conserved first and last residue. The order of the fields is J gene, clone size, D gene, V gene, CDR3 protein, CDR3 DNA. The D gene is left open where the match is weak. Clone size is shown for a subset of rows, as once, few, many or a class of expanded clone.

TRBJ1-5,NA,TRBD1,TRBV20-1,CSARKGAYSNQPQHF,TGCAGTGCTAGAAAGGGGGCATATAGCAATCAGCCCCAGCATTTT
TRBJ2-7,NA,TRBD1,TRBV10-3,CAISVLQGGYEQYF,TGTGCCATCAGTGTTCTACAGGGGGGCTACGAGCAGTACTTC
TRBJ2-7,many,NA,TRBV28,CASSQQVGEQYF,TGTGCCAGCAGTCAACAAGTCGGGGAGCAGTACTTC
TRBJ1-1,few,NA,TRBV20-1,CSATSGGSEAFF,TGCAGTGCTACCTCGGGGGGAAGTGAAGCTTTCTTT
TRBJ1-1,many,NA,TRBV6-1,CASSSGHPNTEAFF,TGTGCCAGCAGCTCGGGACACCCGAACACTGAAGCTTTCTTT
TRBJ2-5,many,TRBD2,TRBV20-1,CSATGPGTSGSPRTQYF,TGCAGTGCTACCGGTCCCGGGACTAGCGGGAGCCCCAGGACCCAGTACTTC
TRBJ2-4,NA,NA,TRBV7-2,CASNIGRGTAAYF,TGTGCCAGCAACATAGGGCGGGGGACAGCGGCATACTTC
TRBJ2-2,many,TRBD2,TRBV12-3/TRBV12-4,CASSLVGLAGGGELFF,TGTGCCAGCAGTTTAGTAGGACTAGCAGGCGGCGGGGAGCTGTTTTTT
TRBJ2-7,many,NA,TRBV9,CASSVIGGEQYF,TGTGCCAGCAGCGTAATCGGGGGCGAGCAGTACTTC
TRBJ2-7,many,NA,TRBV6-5,CASSFRLGAYEQYF,TGTGCCAGCAGTTTCCGGTTGGGAGCCTACGAGCAGTACTTC
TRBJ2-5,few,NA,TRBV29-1,CSVADQRETQYF,TGCAGCGTAGCAGATCAACGGGAGACCCAGTACTTC
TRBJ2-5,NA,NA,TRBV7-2,CASSQYKETQYF,TGTGCCAGCAGCCAGTATAAAGAGACCCAGTACTTC
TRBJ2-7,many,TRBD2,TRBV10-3,CAISPSGSYEQYF,TGTGCCATCAGTCCTAGCGGGTCGTACGAGCAGTACTTC
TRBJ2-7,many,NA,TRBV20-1,CSAIPLFGPYEQYF,TGCAGTGCTATACCCTTATTTGGACCCTACGAGCAGTACTTC
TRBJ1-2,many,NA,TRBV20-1,CSARLPGGWGYGYTF,TGCAGTGCTAGGCTTCCCGGGGGCTGGGGCTATGGCTACACCTTC
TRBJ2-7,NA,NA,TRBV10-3,CAISEWKGRSPYEQYF,TGTGCCATCAGTGAGTGGAAGGGGCGGTCACCGTACGAGCAGTACTTC
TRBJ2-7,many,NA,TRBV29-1,CSVVGETGSYEQYF,TGCAGCGTTGTTGGCGAGACGGGCTCCTACGAGCAGTACTTC
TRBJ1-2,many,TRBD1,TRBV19,CASRTGEVYGYTF,TGTGCCAGTAGGACAGGGGAGGTCTATGGCTACACCTTC
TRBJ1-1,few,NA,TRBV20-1,CSARAPANTEAFF,TGCAGTGCTAGAGCCCCGGCGAACACTGAAGCTTTCTTT
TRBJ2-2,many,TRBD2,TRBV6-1,CASSGTSGTPGELFF,TGTGCCAGCAGCGGAACTAGCGGGACCCCCGGGGAGCTGTTTTTT
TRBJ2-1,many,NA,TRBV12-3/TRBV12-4,CASCKTAYNEQFF,TGTGCCAGCTGCAAGACAGCGTACAATGAGCAGTTCTTC
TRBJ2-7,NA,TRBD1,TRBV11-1,CASSATSGTGSYEQYF,TGTGCCAGCAGCGCAACCTCCGGGACAGGGAGTTACGAGCAGTACTTC
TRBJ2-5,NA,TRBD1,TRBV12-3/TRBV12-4,CASSLVTGQGLQETQYF,TGTGCCAGCAGTTTAGTAACGGGACAGGGGCTACAAGAGACCCAGTACTTC